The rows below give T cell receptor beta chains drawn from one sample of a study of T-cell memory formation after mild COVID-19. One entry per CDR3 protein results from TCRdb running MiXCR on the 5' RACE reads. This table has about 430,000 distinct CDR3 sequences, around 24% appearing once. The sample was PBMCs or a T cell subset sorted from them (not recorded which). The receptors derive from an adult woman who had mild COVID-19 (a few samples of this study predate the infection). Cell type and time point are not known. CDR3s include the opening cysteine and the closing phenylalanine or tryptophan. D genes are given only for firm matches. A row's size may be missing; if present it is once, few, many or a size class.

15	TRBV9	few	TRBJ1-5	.	TGTGCCAGCAGCGTAAACCCCTCCAAGGACCAGCCCCAGCATTTT	CASSVNPSKDQPQHF
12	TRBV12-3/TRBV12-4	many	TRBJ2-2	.	TGTGCCAGCAGCTTAGGGGCCGGGGAGCTGTTTTTT	CASSLGAGELFF
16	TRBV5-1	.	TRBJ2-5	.	TGCGCCAGCAGCCCAGGAGCTCAGGGGTACCAAGAGACCCAGTACTTC	CASSPGAQGYQETQYF
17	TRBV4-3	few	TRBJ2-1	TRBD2	TGCGCCAGCAGCCAAGAACCGGGACTAGCGGGAGATAATGAGCAGTTCTTC	CASSQEPGLAGDNEQFF
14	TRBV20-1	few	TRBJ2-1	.	TGCAGTGCTGGGAGCGGGCAGTCCTACAATGAGCAGTTCTTC	CSAGSGQSYNEQFF
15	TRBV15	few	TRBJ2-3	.	TGTGCCACCAGCAGAGATTGGTCCAAATCGGGTACGCAGTATTTT	CATSRDWSKSGTQYF
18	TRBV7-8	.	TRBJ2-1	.	TGTGCCAGCAGCCCGTCCCGACTAGTCGCTAGCTCCTACAATGAGCAGTTCTTC	CASSPSRLVASSYNEQFF
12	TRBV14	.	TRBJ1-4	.	TGTGCCAGCAGCCAAGATAGGACCAAACTGTTTTTT	CASSQDRTKLFF
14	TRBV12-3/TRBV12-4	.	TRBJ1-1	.	TGTGCCAGCATCCGTGGGGGGGCGAACACTGAAGCTTTCTTT	CASIRGGANTEAFF
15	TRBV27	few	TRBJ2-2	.	TGTGCCAGCAGTTCTTTAGCCGCGAACACCGGGGAGCTGTTTTTT	CASSSLAANTGELFF
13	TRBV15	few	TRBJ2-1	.	TGTGCCACCAGCAGAGACCGGTACGGTGAGCAGTTCTTC	CATSRDRYGEQFF
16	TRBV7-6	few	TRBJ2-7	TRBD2	TGTGCCAGCAGCCCAAGATCCGGGACTACTACCTACGAGCAGTACTTC	CASSPRSGTTTYEQYF
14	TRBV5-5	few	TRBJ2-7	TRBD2	TGTGCCAGCAGCCTAACCGTTCTAGCGGACGAGCAGTACTTC	CASSLTVLADEQYF
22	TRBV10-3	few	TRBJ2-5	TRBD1	TGTGCCATCAGTGAGAGTGAGGGGGCGTCTACCATCCTACCACCCTTTGGAGAGACCCAGTACTTC	CAISESEGASTILPPFGETQYF
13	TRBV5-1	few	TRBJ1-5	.	TGCGCCAGCAGCTCCCCTGGAGATCAGCCCCAGCATTTT	CASSSPGDQPQHF
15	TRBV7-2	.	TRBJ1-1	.	TGTGCCAGCAGCTTAGGTCTGGGGCAATATACTGAAGCTTTCTTT	CASSLGLGQYTEAFF
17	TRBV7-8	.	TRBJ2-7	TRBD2	TGTGCCAGCAGCCCACGGGTATCGGGACTAGTGGTCCCCGAGCAGTACTTC	CASSPRVSGLVVPEQYF
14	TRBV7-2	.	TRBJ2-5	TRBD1	TGTGCCAGCAGTAGCGCAGGGGGTTGGGAGACCCAGTACTTC	CASSSAGGWETQYF
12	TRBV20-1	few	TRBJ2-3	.	TGCAGTCCCCGCCGGAAGACAGATACGCAGTATTTT	CSPRRKTDTQYF
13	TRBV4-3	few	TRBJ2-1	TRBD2	TGCGCCAGCAGCCAATTCCTAGCGGGAGAGCAGTTCTTC	CASSQFLAGEQFF
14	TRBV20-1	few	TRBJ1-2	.	TGCAGTGCTAGAATCGATAGGGTTAACTATGGCTACACCTTC	CSARIDRVNYGYTF
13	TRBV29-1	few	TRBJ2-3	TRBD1	TGCAGCGTCCGGGACAGGGGATCAGATACGCAGTATTTT	CSVRDRGSDTQYF
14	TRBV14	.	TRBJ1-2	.	TGTGCCAGCAGCCAAGGGGGCCGCCTCTATGGCTACACCTTC	CASSQGGRLYGYTF
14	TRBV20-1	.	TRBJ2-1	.	TGCAGTGCTAGAGAATTAGGGAACTACAATGAGCAGTTCTTC	CSARELGNYNEQFF
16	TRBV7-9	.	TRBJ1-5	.	TGTGCCAGCAGCCTGTTTACCAGGGATGGCAATCAGCCCCAGCATTTT	CASSLFTRDGNQPQHF
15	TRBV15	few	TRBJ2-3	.	TGTGCCACCAGCAGAGATGTCGGGAGTACAGATACGCAGTATTTT	CATSRDVGSTDTQYF
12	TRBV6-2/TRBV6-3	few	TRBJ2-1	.	TGTGCCAGCAGTTACCGATCTGAGGAGCAGTTCTTC	CASSYRSEEQFF
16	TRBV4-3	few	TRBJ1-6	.	TGCGCCAGCAGCCAAGGGGTCTATTTATATAATTCACCCCTCCACTTT	CASSQGVYLYNSPLHF
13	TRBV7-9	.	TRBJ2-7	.	TGTGCCATCATCACAGGTTCGTCCTACGAGCAGTACTTC	CAIITGSSYEQYF
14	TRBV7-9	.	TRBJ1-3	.	TGTGCCAGCAGCTACGATCTTTCTGGAAACACCATATATTTT	CASSYDLSGNTIYF
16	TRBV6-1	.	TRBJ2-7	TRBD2	TGTGCCAGCAGTGAGGGAGGGGTTCAGCATACCTACGAGCAGTACTTC	CASSEGGVQHTYEQYF
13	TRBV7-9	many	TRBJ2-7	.	TGTGCCAGCAGCTTTGATCCTCGGGGCGAGCAGTACTTC	CASSFDPRGEQYF
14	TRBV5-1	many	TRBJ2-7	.	TGCGCCAGCAGCTTGGCGGGTCGATCCTACGAGCAGTACTTC	CASSLAGRSYEQYF
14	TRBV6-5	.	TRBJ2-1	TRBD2	TGTGCCAGCAGTTACGCTAGCGGGACTAATGAGCAGTTCTTC	CASSYASGTNEQFF
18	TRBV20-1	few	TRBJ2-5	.	TGCAGTGCTAGGGAACAGGGAATCTGGGGCGGTTACCAAGAGACCCAGTACTTC	CSAREQGIWGGYQETQYF
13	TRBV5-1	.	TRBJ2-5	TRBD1	TGCGCCAGCTTTCGGGACAGAGCCGAGACCCAGTACTTC	CASFRDRAETQYF
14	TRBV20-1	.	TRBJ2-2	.	TGCAGTGCCCCCCGGGCGGAGAACACCGGGGAGCTGTTTTTT	CSAPRAENTGELFF
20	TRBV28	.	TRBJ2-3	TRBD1	TGTGCCAGCAGTTTCCCGACCGGGACAGTGATCTACCCTGGGAAAGATACGCAGTATTTT	CASSFPTGTVIYPGKDTQYF
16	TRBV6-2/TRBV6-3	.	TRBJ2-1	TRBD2	TGTGCCAGCAGTTACACGCACGGGACTAGCTTACCTGAGCAGTTCTTC	CASSYTHGTSLPEQFF
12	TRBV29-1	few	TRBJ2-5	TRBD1	TGCAGCGTTGATCAGGGGGAAGAGACCCAGTACTTC	CSVDQGEETQYF
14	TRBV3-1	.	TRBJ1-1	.	TGTGCCAGCAGCCGCCTTCACCAAGGCGAAGAAGCTTTCTTT	CASSRLHQGEEAFF
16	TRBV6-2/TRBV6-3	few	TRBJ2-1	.	TGTGCCAGCAGTCACACACTAAGAGACTTTCCCCATGAGCAGTTCTTC	CASSHTLRDFPHEQFF
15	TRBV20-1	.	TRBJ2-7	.	TGCAGTGCTAGAGCCCCCGGGACTGGCGTCTACGAGCAGTACTTC	CSARAPGTGVYEQYF
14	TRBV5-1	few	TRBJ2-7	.	TGCGCCAGCAGCTACCGACAGGACTCCTACGAGCAGTACTTC	CASSYRQDSYEQYF
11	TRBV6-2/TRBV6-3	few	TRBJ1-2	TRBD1	TGTGCCAGCAGTACAGGGGCCGGCTACACCTTC	CASSTGAGYTF
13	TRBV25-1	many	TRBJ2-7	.	TGTGCCAGCAGTGAAGTTGGGGTCCACGAGCAGTACTTC	CASSEVGVHEQYF
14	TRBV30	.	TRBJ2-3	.	TGTGCCTGGAGTCTGCAGGGGCTTGGAGATACGCAGTATTTT	CAWSLQGLGDTQYF